The T cell receptor beta chain described here comes from a study of shared clonotypes between healthy human individuals. Those who donated were healthy HIV-negative adults, with no recent acute infections or vaccinations reported. Germline assignment: CDR1 SGHDN and CDR2 FVKESK. This CDR3 spans 12 amino acids. The ends were cut back, 5 bases at V and 2 bases at J, with 7 bases in the middle. Study-wide results and caveats: Having only a few donors restricted how much genetic and exposure-history diversity was captured. The sole specimen, blood, was sampled, and tissue repertoires likely differ. Sorted-subset sequencing was shown by rarefaction to be incomplete despite large depth.

The assay was immunoSEQ multiplex PCR, and TCRdb's table has in-frame clones only and misses some. The data contain 2 million to 3 million clones, 80% to 95% of them singletons. With regard to this clone: The antigen remains undetermined. Other DNA sequences within the sample encode an identical CDR3.

The sequence was collected from a man aged 18 to 35 in good health. Some clones in this sample may be carry-over from other donors' samples. The rearrangement uses TRBV14 and TRBJ2-7; the D gene is possibly TRBD1 (6 bases). Sequenced: naive CD4+ T cells from PBMCs. The subset is: CD45RA+ positively selected. CDR3 sequence (DNA): TGTGCCAGCAGCAGGGGGACCTACGAGCAGTACTTC. Protein: CASSRGTYEQYF.